Listed below are T cell receptor beta chains from one sample, sequenced in a study of blood T cell repertoires in COVID-19. The protocol was immunoSEQ multiplex PCR, while the TCRdb copy is restricted to in-frame clones and leaves out a portion. The sample consists of 200,000 to 300,000 clones, about 89% of them appearing once. Sequenced material: peripheral blood. The receptors derive from a middle-aged man who had recovered from COVID-19. Each CDR3 is given with its conserved first and last residue. The D gene is left open where the match is weak. The size of a clone is reported for some rows only, either as once, few or many, or as a class for expanded clones.

clone_size,j_call,d_call,v_call,cdr3_nt,cdr3_aa
NA,TRBJ2-2,TRBD2,TRBV12-3/TRBV12-4,TGTGCCAGCAGCTTTAGCGGGAGCGGGCTGTTTTTT,CASSFSGSGLFF
NA,TRBJ1-1,NA,TRBV4-3,TGCGCCAGCAGCCAAGTTGAACAATCGAACACTGAAGCTTTCTTT,CASSQVEQSNTEAFF
NA,TRBJ2-3,NA,TRBV2,TGTGCCAGCAGTGAAGTCCGAGATACGCAGTATTTT,CASSEVRDTQYF
NA,TRBJ2-7,TRBD1,TRBV10-2,TGCGCCAGCAGTGAGTCCAGAAGGACAGGGTCAGGGCAGTACTTC,CASSESRRTGSGQYF
NA,TRBJ2-1,TRBD2,TRBV5-5,TGTGCCAGCAGCTTGGGCGCGGGAGGGGGCGATGAGCAGTTCTTC,CASSLGAGGGDEQFF
NA,TRBJ2-6,NA,TRBV4-3,TGCGCCAGCAGCCAAGAAATGATAGGGGTTTCAGGAGCTGGGGCCAACGTCCTGACTTTC,CASSQEMIGVSGAGANVLTF
NA,TRBJ1-1,NA,TRBV6-6,TGTGCCAGCAGTTTCGGGGGGCTTGTGGACACTGAAGCTTTCTTT,CASSFGGLVDTEAFF
NA,TRBJ2-7,NA,TRBV11-2,TGTGCCAGCAGCTTAGTGGCCCGGGGTGAGCAGTACTTC,CASSLVARGEQYF
NA,TRBJ2-2,NA,TRBV19,TGTGCCAGTACCCCAGGGGGGCGGAACACCGGGGAGCTGTTTTTT,CASTPGGRNTGELFF
NA,TRBJ2-7,NA,TRBV9,TGTGCCAGCAGCGTAGACCCCCTAGCCTACGAGCAGTACTTC,CASSVDPLAYEQYF
many,TRBJ2-3,TRBD2,TRBV5-6,TGTGCCAGCACCACCCGGACTAGCGGGGGTCCACGGACAGATACGCAGTATTTT,CASTTRTSGGPRTDTQYF
NA,TRBJ1-2,NA,TRBV12-5,TGTGCTAGTGGTTTGGCAGGGGACTATGGCTACACCTTC,CASGLAGDYGYTF
NA,TRBJ1-4,NA,TRBV6-6,TGTGCCAGCAGTTACAAACAGATAAATGAAAAACTGTTTTTT,CASSYKQINEKLFF
NA,TRBJ2-1,TRBD2,TRBV9,TGTGCCAGCAGCGTAGGGGCTAGCGGGGGGGCATACTACAATGAGCAGTTCTTC,CASSVGASGGAYYNEQFF
NA,TRBJ2-7,NA,TRBV10-3,TGTGCCATCAGTGTGGTTGACTGGTCCTACGAGCAGTACTTC,CAISVVDWSYEQYF
NA,TRBJ2-3,TRBD2,TRBV3-1/TRBV3-2,TGTGCCAGCAGCCAAGACCTAAGGAGCGGGGAAGGATACACAGATACGCAGTATTTT,CASSQDLRSGEGYTDTQYF
once,TRBJ2-3,TRBD2,TRBV2,TGTGCCAGCAGGGGAGTTTCGCAGGGACTAGCGGGGGCTAGCACAGATACGCAGTATTTT,CASRGVSQGLAGASTDTQYF
NA,TRBJ2-1,TRBD2,TRBV18,TGTGCCAGCTCGTACCTACCGGGACTAGCGGGCATGAGCTCCTACAATGAGCAGTTCTTC,CASSYLPGLAGMSSYNEQFF
NA,TRBJ1-2,TRBD1,TRBV18,TGTGCCAGCTCCCCCGGCCATGACAGGGCTGGCTACACCTTC,CASSPGHDRAGYTF
NA,TRBJ1-6,TRBD1,TRBV6-1,TGTGCCAGCAGTGACAGGGGGTGGTCAGGGAACTCCTATAATTCACCCCTCCACTTT,CASSDRGWSGNSYNSPLHF
once,TRBJ1-1,NA,TRBV5-5,TGTGCCAGCAGCTTGGACAGGAGAAAGAACACTGAAGCTTTCTTT,CASSLDRRKNTEAFF
NA,TRBJ1-2,NA,TRBV27,TGTGCCAGCAGTTTGACGTGGGAGGCAGTATATGGCTACACCTTC,CASSLTWEAVYGYTF
NA,TRBJ2-2,NA,TRBV5-8,TGTGCCAGCAGCTTGGTCCCCGCAGGCACCGGGGAGCTGTTTTTT,CASSLVPAGTGELFF
NA,TRBJ2-3,TRBD2,TRBV12-5,TGTGCTAGTGGTTGGACTAGCGGATACACAGATACGCAGTATTTT,CASGWTSGYTDTQYF
NA,TRBJ1-2,NA,TRBV12-5,TGTGCTAGTGGTCCCCTTTATGGCTACACCTTC,CASGPLYGYTF
NA,TRBJ1-6,NA,TRBV2,TGTGCCAGCATCACAGACAGCTCCTATAATTCACCCCTCCACTTT,CASITDSSYNSPLHF
few,TRBJ1-1,NA,TRBV7-2,TGTGCCAGCAGTCGAAGGGGTGGGACTGAAGCTTTCTTT,CASSRRGGTEAFF
NA,TRBJ2-7,NA,TRBV9,TGTGCCAGCAGCGTAGGGGCCAGGGGTAAGGGCGAGCAGTACTTC,CASSVGARGKGEQYF
few,TRBJ2-1,NA,TRBV6-2/TRBV6-3,TGTGCCAGCAGTTACCCGAGATTTCAAGGGGGTGCCTACAATGAGCAGTTCTTC,CASSYPRFQGGAYNEQFF